The 4 T cell receptor beta chains reported below all come from one sample, sequenced in a study of tumor-infiltrating lymphocytes in primary liver carcinoma. Taking about 18-31 mg of unsorted bulk tissue, the authors co-extracted RNA and DNA. A primer matching the constant region was used to make TCR beta cDNA from approximately 520 ng of total RNA. Three-round nested multiplex PCR performed with slightly modified ARM-PCR produced the TCR beta libraries. The two initial PCR rounds, ten to eleven cycles each, used TRBV1-TRBV30 forward and C-beta reverse primers. Using its own MiXCR run on the multiplex PCR reads, TCRdb lists one record per CDR3 protein. The sample contains 100,000 to 150,000 distinct CDR3 sequences, 55% to 75% of which appear only once. The sample consisted of liver tumor tissue from sampling region 3. Sample subset: tumor region T3, left-lateral pole. Receptor source: a woman aged 55-70 years with primary liver carcinoma and hepatitis B virus infection.

The table lists this clonotype with many counts. One junction end does not reproduce the germline sequence, and a read error may be involved. The chain joins TRBV5-1 to TRBJ2-1; D may be TRBD1 (5 bases). The germline CDR1 and CDR2 sequences are SGHRS and YFSETQ. This CDR3 comprises 12 residues. CDR3 sequence reads: CASSLDGPEGVF. As DNA, the CDR3 is TGCGCCAGCAGCTTGGACGGGCCCGAAGGGGTCTTC. The whole variable domain, remainder taken from reference TRBV5-1 and TRBJ2-1, is KAGVTQTPRYLIKTRGQQVTLSCSPISGHRSVSWYQQTPGQGLQFLFEYFSETQRNKGNFPGRFSGRQFSNSRSEMNVSTLELGDSALYLCASSLDGPEGVFGPGTRLTVL.

Comments on this clonotype: One junction end does not reproduce the germline sequence, and a read error may be involved. This chain connects TRBV4-1 to TRBJ1-1, with D possibly matching TRBD1 (6 bases). The CDR3 loop spans 15 amino acids. Germline V gives CDR1 MGHRA, CDR2 YSYEKL. The CDR3 loop is CASSQGGLGSTETFF. DNA for the CDR3: TGCGCCAGCAGCCAAGGGGGGCTGGGTTCCACTGAAACTTTCTTC.

This clonotype has a single count. A read error may explain this, as a much larger clone is one base away. It is likely a read error, because the conserved phenylalanine at the end of the CDR3 is missing. The CDR3 sequence: CASSEREGAAEQYS. CDR3 DNA: TGTGCCAGCAGCGAGCGGGAGGGAGCTGCGGAGCAGTACTCC. The chain employs TRBV6-4 and TRBJ2-7; TRBD2 agrees at 10 bases. Germline V gives CDR1 MRHNA, CDR2 SNTAGT. This CDR3 is 14 amino acids long. Trimming at V came to 6 bases and at J to 7 bases, leaving 9 bases not matched to a gene.

V and J are TRBV11-1 and TRBJ2-1, with TRBD1 matching 8 bases. Germline CDR1 is SGHAT and CDR2 is FQDESV (reference sequence). The CDR3 runs to 15 residues. Unmatched junction bases numbered 14, after V lost 7 bases and J lost 9 bases. The CDR3 DNA reads as TGTGCCAGCACCGACGGGACAGGCGCCTACGTTGAGCAGTTCTTC. Amino acids: CASTDGTGAYVEQFF.